Below are 15 T cell receptor beta chains sequenced from a single sample in a study of cytotoxic CD8 clonotypes in ibrutinib-treated CLL. Sequencing was performed with immunoSEQ multiplex PCR; in TCRdb, only in-frame clones are kept and a portion is missing. Among approximately 17,000 clones listed, approximately 67% were seen once. This sample comprised PBMCs, obtained before ibrutinib treatment. These receptors all stem from a human donor with chronic lymphocytic leukemia.

The chain uses TRBV18 and TRBJ2-7; D is uncertain. The V gene's germline CDR1 is KGHSH and CDR2 LQKENI. The CDR3 runs to 11 residues. Trimming cost V 3 bases and J 12 bases, with 12 bases left between them. CDR3 bases: TGTGCCAGCTCACCCGACCGGGCTATGTACTTC. Protein sequence: CASSPDRAMYF.

This clone came up a few times. The chain links TRBV14 to TRBJ1-6; 9 bases match TRBD1. The V gene's germline CDR1 is SGHDN and CDR2 FVKESK. Trimming at V came to 1 base and at J to 7 bases, leaving 8 bases not matched to a gene. The CDR3 runs to 17 residues. The CDR3 spells CASSQVAHGTGNSPLHF. CDR3 bases: TGTGCCAGCAGCCAAGTCGCCCACGGGACAGGGAATTCACCCCTCCACTTT.

The chain has TRBV28 and TRBJ1-5; D perhaps matches TRBD1 (5 bases). Between the trimmed V and J ends, which lost 2 bases and 5 bases, there was a span of 10 bases. Germline V gene data show CDR1 as MDHEN and CDR2 as SYDVKM. CDR3 size: 14 residues. The CDR3 is CASSLGGTHQPQHF. The CDR3 DNA sequence: TGTGCCAGCAGTTTAGGGGGAACCCATCAGCCCCAGCATTTT.

This clone was observed once. The V and J genes are TRBV6-4 and TRBJ1-2; D may be TRBD1 (5 bases). This CDR3 has 14 residues. Trimming cost V 3 bases and J 8 bases, with 16 bases left between them. Germline CDR1 and CDR2: MRHNA and SNTAGT. The CDR3 DNA reads TGTGCCAGCAGTGAAAGCCCCCAGGGCGGAGGCTACACCTTC. Protein: CASSESPQGGGYTF.

The table lists this clone with a few counts. J is TRBJ2-2 and V is TRBV2, with a possible D match to TRBD1 (5 bases). Germline CDR1 and CDR2: SNHLY and FYNNEI. The V end lost 1 base, the J end lost 4 bases, and 13 bases lay between the germline ends. The CDR3 has 16 residues. The CDR3 loop is CASSEGGMMSTGELFF. The CDR3, as DNA: TGTGCCAGCAGTGAAGGGGGCATGATGAGCACCGGGGAGCTGTTTTTT. Complete variable domain (other parts from reference TRBV2 and TRBJ2-2): EPEVTQTPSHQVTQMGQEVILRCVPISNHLYFYWYRQILGQKVEFLVSFYNNEISEKSEIFDDQFSVERPDGSNFTLKIRSTKLEDSAMYFCASSEGGMMSTGELFFGEGSRLTVL.

This clone was recorded a few times. This sequence joins TRBV4-2 and TRBJ1-2, with D hard to call. Trimming removed 6 bases from V and 7 bases from J, with 24 bases in between. Germline V CDR1 and CDR2: LGHNA, YNFKEQ. The CDR3 has 16 residues. For the CDR3, the DNA is TGTGCCAGCAGACCCGGGCGAGGGCCCCAAATTGTTGGCTACACCTTC. Its protein product is CASRPGRGPQIVGYTF.

V gene TRBV18 combines with J gene TRBJ1-3, with TRBD1 as a possible D gene (5 bases). CDR3 length equals 15 residues. With 4 bases removed from V and 0 bases from J, the gap between germline ends came to 10 bases. The germline V gene has CDR1 KGHSH and CDR2 LQKENI. CDR3 nucleotides: TGTGCCAGCTCACTAGACAGCCGCTCTGGAAACACCATATATTTT. Amino acid sequence: CASSLDSRSGNTIYF.

This clone came up once. The chain carries TRBV18 and TRBJ1-1; the D is unclear. V was cut by 3 bases and J by 6 bases, with 8 bases left in between. The CDR3 covers 12 residues. CDR1 and CDR2 from the germline V gene are KGHSH and LQKENI. CDR3 sequence reads: CASSPSRAEAFF. The CDR3, as DNA: TGTGCCAGCTCACCCTCGAGGGCTGAAGCTTTCTTT.

V usage is TRBV11-2 and J usage is TRBJ2-2, with D hard to call. V lost 5 bases and J 1 base, leaving 8 bases between the germline ends. This CDR3 spans 14 amino acids. Germline V gives CDR1 SGHAT, CDR2 FQNNGV. The CDR3 is CASSPVRNTGELFF. In DNA form, the CDR3 reads TGTGCCAGCAGCCCGGTACGGAACACCGGGGAGCTGTTTTTT.

The genes are TRBV2 and TRBJ1-6; 7 nucleotides agree with TRBD1. Germline CDR1 reads SNHLY; CDR2 reads FYNNEI. The CDR3 covers 16 residues. Germline trimming cut 2 bases from V and 6 bases from J; bases unmatched to any gene: 7. The CDR3 here is CASSELSGQPNSPLHF. As DNA, the CDR3 is TGTGCCAGCAGTGAACTGTCGGGACAGCCTAATTCACCCCTCCACTTT.

This clone was seen a few times. The CDR3 DNA reads as TGTGCCAGCAGTTTTGTCGGACAGGGGTGGAACGAGCAGTACTTC. Its translation: CASSFVGQGWNEQYF. The V gene is TRBV27, the J gene TRBJ2-7; 9 bases fit TRBD1. J was trimmed by 5 bases and V by 3 bases; bases with no gene match: 8. CDR3 length equals 15 residues. CDR1 and CDR2 (germline): MNHEY, SMNVEV (reference sequence).

This sequence joins TRBV6-5 and TRBJ2-1; TRBD1 is a possible D gene (6 bases). V was cut by 5 bases and J by 6 bases, with 17 bases left in between. The CDR3 covers 15 residues. Germline lookup yields CDR1 MNHEY and CDR2 SVGAGI. The CDR3 region has the DNA TGTGCCAGCAGTGGCGGACAGTCCAACTCCAATGAGCAGTTCTTC. It is translated as CASSGGQSNSNEQFF.

This chain uses TRBV19 with TRBJ1-1, with D possibly TRBD1 on 6 matching bases. Per the germline V gene, CDR1 is LNHDA and CDR2 is SQIVND (reference sequence). The CDR3 has 16 amino acids. The V gene lost 5 bases and the J gene lost 2 bases, with 18 bases spanning the gap. The CDR3 here is CASSFQSGARNTEAFF. CDR3 bases: TGTGCCAGTAGTTTTCAGTCGGGGGCCCGTAACACTGAAGCTTTCTTT.

The rearrangement uses TRBV10-3 and TRBJ2-7, with TRBD2 matching over 10 bases. Germline V gene sequence: CDR1 ENHRY, CDR2 SYGVKD. The junction had 4 bases not matched to a gene; V was cut back by 5 bases and J by 6 bases. The CDR3 is made up of 13 amino acids. CDR3 in amino acids: CAISLAGATEQYF. The CDR3 DNA reads as TGTGCCATCAGTCTAGCGGGGGCCACCGAGCAGTACTTC.

CDR3: CARSQTLRGVGSPLHF. CDR3 sequence (DNA): TGTGCCAGAAGCCAAACCCTCCGGGGCGTAGGTTCACCCCTCCACTTT. This chain uses TRBV7-5 with TRBJ1-6. TRBV7-5 corresponds to a pseudogene. There are 16 residues in the CDR3.